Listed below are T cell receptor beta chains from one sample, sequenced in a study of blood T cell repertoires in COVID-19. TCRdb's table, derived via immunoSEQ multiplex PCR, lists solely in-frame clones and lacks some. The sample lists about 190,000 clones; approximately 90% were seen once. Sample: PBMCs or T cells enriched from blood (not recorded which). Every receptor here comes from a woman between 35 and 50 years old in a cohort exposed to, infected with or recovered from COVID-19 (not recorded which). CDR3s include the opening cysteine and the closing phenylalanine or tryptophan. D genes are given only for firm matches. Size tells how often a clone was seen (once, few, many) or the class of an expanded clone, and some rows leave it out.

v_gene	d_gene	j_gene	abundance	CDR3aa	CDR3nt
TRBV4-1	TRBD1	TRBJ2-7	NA	CASSRTGDYEQYF	TGCGCCAGCAGTCGGACAGGGGACTACGAGCAGTACTTC
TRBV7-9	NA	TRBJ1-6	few	CASSLVDGASSYNSPLHF	TGTGCCAGCAGCTTAGTAGATGGGGCGAGCTCCTATAATTCACCCCTCCACTTT
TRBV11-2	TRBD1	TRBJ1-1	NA	CASSLDRTGQTEAFF	TGTGCCAGCAGCTTAGACCGGACAGGGCAAACTGAAGCTTTCTTT
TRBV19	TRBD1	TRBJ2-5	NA	CASSTIGGSFQETQYF	TGTGCCAGTAGTACAATAGGGGGCAGCTTCCAAGAGACCCAGTACTTC
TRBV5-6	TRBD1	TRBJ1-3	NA	CASSLIRDSFLFSGNTIYF	TGTGCCAGCAGCCTGATCCGGGACAGTTTTCTCTTCTCTGGAAACACCATATATTTT
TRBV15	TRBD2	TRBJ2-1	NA	CATTGLAGGKRNEQFF	TGTGCCACCACTGGACTAGCGGGGGGAAAGAGGAATGAGCAGTTCTTC
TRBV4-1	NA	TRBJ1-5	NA	CASSQGADHNQPQHF	TGCGCCAGCAGCCAAGGGGCAGACCACAATCAGCCCCAGCATTTT
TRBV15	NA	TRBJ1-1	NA	CATSIVGGLRTEAFF	TGTGCCACCAGCATTGTAGGAGGTTTAAGGACTGAAGCTTTCTTT
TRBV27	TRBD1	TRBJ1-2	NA	CASSFGAGGGYTF	TGTGCCAGCAGTTTCGGGGCAGGGGGTGGCTACACCTTC
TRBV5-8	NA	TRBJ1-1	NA	CASSLVRDTEAFF	TGTGCCAGCAGCTTGGTACGAGACACTGAAGCTTTCTTT
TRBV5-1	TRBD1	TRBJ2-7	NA	CASSSGQPYEQYF	TGCGCCAGCAGCTCGGGACAGCCCTACGAGCAGTACTTC
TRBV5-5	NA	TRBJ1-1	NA	CASSFPGGAEAFF	TGTGCCAGCAGCTTTCCTGGGGGCGCTGAAGCTTTCTTT
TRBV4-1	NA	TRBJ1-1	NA	CASSQGLAEAFF	TGCGCCAGCAGCCAAGGGTTAGCTGAAGCTTTCTTT
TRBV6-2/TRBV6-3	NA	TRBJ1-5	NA	CASSYAGSQPQHF	TGTGCCAGCAGTTACGCGGGGTCTCAGCCCCAGCATTTT
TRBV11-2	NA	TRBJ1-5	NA	CASSLGGSGQPQHF	TGTGCCAGCAGCTTAGGAGGCAGCGGCCAGCCCCAGCATTTT
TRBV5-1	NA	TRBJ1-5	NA	CASSLGRSLANQPQHF	TGCGCCAGCAGCTTGGGCAGGTCCCTAGCAAATCAGCCCCAGCATTTT
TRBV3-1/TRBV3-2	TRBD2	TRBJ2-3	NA	CASSQDLAGGRDTQYF	TGTGCCAGCAGCCAAGACCTCGCGGGGGGCAGGGATACGCAGTATTTT
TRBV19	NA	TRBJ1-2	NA	CASSTIGQSYGYTF	TGTGCCAGTAGTACAATTGGACAGTCCTATGGCTACACCTTC
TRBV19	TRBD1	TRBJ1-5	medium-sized	CASSISQTGGVQPQHF	TGTGCCAGTAGTATCTCTCAGACAGGGGGCGTCCAGCCCCAGCATTTT
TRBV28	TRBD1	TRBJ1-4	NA	CASSDRAEKLFF	TGTGCCAGCAGTGACAGGGCTGAAAAACTGTTTTTT
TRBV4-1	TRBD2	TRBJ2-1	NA	CASSQIAGEYNEQFF	TGCGCCAGCAGCCAAATAGCGGGAGAGTACAATGAGCAGTTCTTC
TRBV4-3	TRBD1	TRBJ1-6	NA	CASSLTPPGGFSPLHF	TGCGCCAGCAGCCTCACCCCGCCAGGGGGTTTTTCACCCCTCCACTTT
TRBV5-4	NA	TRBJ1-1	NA	CASSNTGLNTEAFF	TGTGCCAGCAGCAACACAGGGCTGAACACTGAAGCTTTCTTT
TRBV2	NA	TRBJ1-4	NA	CASLNRLENYISTNEKLFF	TGTGCCAGTTTAAACCGATTAGAGAACTACATCAGCACTAATGAAAAACTGTTTTTT
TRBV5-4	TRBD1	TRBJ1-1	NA	CASSRGGVNTEAFF	TGTGCCAGCAGCAGAGGGGGCGTGAACACTGAAGCTTTCTTT
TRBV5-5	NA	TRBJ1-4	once	CASHQGGVGEKLFF	TGTGCCAGCCATCAGGGAGGAGTCGGTGAAAAACTGTTTTTT
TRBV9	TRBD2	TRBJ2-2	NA	CASSPGSGSSGELFF	TGTGCCAGCTCTCCGGGGAGCGGGAGTTCCGGGGAGCTGTTTTTT
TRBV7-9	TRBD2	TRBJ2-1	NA	CASSFSGASGRGNEQFF	TGTGCCAGCAGCTTTTCCGGGGCTAGCGGGAGAGGTAATGAGCAGTTCTTC
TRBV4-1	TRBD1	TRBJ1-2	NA	CASSQDQGQGRWANYGYTF	TGCGCCAGCAGCCAAGATCAAGGACAGGGCCGTTGGGCGAACTATGGCTACACCTTC
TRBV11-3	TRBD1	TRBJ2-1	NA	CASSYDRGPASEQFF	TGTGCCAGCAGTTATGACAGGGGACCAGCAAGTGAGCAGTTCTTC
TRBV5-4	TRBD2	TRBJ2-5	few	CASSRGTSGGGRETQYF	TGTGCCAGCAGCCGCGGGACTAGCGGGGGTGGTAGAGAGACCCAGTACTTC
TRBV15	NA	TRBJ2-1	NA	CATSRSGATYNEQFF	TGTGCCACCAGCAGATCAGGGGCCACGTACAATGAGCAGTTCTTC
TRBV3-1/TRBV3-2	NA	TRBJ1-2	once	CASSQGNQGGHGYTF	TGTGCCAGCAGCCAAGGGAACCAGGGAGGGCATGGCTACACCTTC
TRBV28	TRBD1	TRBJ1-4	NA	CASRSETGPTNEKLFF	TGTGCCAGCAGGTCCGAGACAGGGCCAACTAATGAAAAACTGTTTTTT
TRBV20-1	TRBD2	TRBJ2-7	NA	CSASPGRRASGVSSYEQYF	TGCAGTGCTAGTCCCGGAAGGCGGGCTAGCGGGGTCTCATCCTACGAGCAGTACTTC
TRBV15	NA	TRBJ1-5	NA	CATSSRVSNQPQHF	TGTGCCACCAGCAGCAGGGTGAGCAATCAGCCCCAGCATTTT
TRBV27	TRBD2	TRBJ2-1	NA	CASVSSGRVRNEQFF	TGTGCCAGTGTTTCTAGCGGGAGGGTCCGTAATGAGCAGTTCTTC
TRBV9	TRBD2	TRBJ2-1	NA	CASSVGSGRGQYNEQFF	TGTGCCAGCAGCGTAGGAAGCGGGAGAGGGCAATACAATGAGCAGTTCTTC
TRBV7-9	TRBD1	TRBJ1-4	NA	CASSRRQGADEKLFF	TGTGCCAGCAGCCGACGACAGGGGGCGGATGAAAAACTGTTTTTT
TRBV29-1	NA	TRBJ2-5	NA	CSVESRERVETQYF	TGCAGCGTTGAGTCTCGGGAGAGGGTGGAGACCCAGTACTTC
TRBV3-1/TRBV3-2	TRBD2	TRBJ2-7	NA	CASSQKGLAGGPYEQYF	TGTGCCAGCAGCCAAAAAGGACTAGCGGGGGGACCCTACGAGCAGTACTTC
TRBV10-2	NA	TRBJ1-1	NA	CASSETGYTEAFF	TGCGCCAGCAGTGAGACCGGGTACACTGAAGCTTTCTTT
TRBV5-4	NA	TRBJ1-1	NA	CASSYRTMNTEAFF	TGTGCCAGCAGCTACAGGACAATGAACACTGAAGCTTTCTTT
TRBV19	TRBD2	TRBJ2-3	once	CASSPGRGAGGRYF	TGTGCCAGTAGTCCCGGGCGTGGTGCGGGAGGCCGGTATTTT